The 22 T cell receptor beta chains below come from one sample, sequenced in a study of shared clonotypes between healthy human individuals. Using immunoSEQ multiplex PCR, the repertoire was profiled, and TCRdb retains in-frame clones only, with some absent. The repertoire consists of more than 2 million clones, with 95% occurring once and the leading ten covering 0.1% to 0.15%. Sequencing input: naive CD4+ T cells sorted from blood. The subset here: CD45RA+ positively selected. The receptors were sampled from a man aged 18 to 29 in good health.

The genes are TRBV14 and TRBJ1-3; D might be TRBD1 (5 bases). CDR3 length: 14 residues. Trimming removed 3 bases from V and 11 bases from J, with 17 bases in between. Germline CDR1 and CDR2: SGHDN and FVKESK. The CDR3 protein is CASSHAGTSGSIYF. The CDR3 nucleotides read TGTGCCAGCAGCCATGCCGGGACCTCGGGATCCATATATTTT. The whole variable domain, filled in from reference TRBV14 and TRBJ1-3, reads EAGVTQFPSHSVIEKGQTVTLRCDPISGHDNLYWYRRVMGKEIKFLLHFVKESKQDESGMPNNRFLAERTGGTYSTLKVQPAELEDSGVYFCASSHAGTSGSIYFGEGSWLTVV.

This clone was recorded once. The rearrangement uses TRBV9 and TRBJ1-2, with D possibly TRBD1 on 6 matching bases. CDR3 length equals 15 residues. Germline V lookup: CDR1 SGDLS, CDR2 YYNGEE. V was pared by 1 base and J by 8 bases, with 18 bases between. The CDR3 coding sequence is TGTGCCAGCAGCGTATGGGGGCAGGCCTCGGCGGGCTACACCTTC. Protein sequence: CASSVWGQASAGYTF.

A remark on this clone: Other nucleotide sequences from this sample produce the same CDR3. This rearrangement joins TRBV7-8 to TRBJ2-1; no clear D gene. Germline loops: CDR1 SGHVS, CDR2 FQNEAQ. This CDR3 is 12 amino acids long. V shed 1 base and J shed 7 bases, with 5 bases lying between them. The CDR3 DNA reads TGTGCCAGCAGCTTAGGGCTTAATGAGCAGTTCTTC. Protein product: CASSLGLNEQFF.

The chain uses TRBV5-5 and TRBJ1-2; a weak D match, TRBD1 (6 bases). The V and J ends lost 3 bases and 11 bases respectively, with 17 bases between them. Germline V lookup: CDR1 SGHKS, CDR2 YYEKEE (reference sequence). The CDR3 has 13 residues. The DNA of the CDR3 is TGTGCCAGCAGCTCTGAATCCGGGACACCTTACACCTTC. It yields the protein CASSSESGTPYTF.

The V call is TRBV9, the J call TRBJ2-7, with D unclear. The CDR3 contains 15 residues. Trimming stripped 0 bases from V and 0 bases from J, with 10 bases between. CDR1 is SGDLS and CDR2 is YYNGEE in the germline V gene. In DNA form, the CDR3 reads TGTGCCAGCAGCGTAGAGGCAGCAAGCTCCTACGAGCAGTACTTC. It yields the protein CASSVEAASSYEQYF.

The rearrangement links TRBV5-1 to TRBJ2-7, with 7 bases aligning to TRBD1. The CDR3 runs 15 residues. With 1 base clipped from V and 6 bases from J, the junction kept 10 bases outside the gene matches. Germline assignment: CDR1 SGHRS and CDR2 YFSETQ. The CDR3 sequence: CASSLTITGVGEQYF. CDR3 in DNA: TGCGCCAGCAGCTTGACAATAACAGGGGTCGGCGAGCAGTACTTC. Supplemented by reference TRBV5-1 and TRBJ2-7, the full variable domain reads KAGVTQTPRYLIKTRGQQVTLSCSPISGHRSVSWYQQTPGQGLQFLFEYFSETQRNKGNFPGRFSGRQFSNSRSEMNVSTLELGDSALYLCASSLTITGVGEQYFGPGTRLTVT.

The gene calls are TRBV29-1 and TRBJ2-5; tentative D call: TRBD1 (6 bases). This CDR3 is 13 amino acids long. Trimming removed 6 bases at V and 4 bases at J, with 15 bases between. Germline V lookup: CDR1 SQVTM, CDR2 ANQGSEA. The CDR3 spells CSVRDTPVETQYF. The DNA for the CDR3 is TGCAGCGTGAGGGACACCCCGGTAGAGACCCAGTACTTC.

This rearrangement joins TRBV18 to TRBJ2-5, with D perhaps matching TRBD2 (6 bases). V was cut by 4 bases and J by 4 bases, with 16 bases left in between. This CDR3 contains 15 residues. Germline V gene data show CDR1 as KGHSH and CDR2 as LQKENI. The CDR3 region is CASSRSPGGGETQYF. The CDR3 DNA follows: TGTGCCAGCTCACGGTCCCCCGGGGGAGGAGAGACCCAGTACTTC.

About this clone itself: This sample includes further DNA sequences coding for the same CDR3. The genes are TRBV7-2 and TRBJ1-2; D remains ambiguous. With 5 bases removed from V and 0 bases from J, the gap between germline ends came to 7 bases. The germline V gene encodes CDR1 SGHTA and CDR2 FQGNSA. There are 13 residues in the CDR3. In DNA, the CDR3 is TGTGCCAGCAGCCTTACATCTAACTATGGCTACACCTTC. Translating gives CASSLTSNYGYTF.

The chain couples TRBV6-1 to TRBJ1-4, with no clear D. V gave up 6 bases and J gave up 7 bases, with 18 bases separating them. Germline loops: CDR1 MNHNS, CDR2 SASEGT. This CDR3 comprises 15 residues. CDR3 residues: CASSVSRAGSEKLFF. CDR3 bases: TGTGCCAGCAGCGTCTCGAGGGCAGGCTCTGAAAAACTGTTTTTT.

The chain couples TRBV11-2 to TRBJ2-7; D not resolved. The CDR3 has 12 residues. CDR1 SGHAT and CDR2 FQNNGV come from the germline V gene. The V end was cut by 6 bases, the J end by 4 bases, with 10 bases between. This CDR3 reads CASSPFDYEQYF. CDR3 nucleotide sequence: TGTGCCAGCAGTCCTTTCGATTACGAGCAGTACTTC.

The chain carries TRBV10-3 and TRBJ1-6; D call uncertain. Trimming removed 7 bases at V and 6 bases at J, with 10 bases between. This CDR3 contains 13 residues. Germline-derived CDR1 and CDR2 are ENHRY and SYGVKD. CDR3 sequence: CAIKGQINSPLHF. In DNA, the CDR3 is TGTGCCATCAAAGGGCAGATTAATTCACCCCTCCACTTT.

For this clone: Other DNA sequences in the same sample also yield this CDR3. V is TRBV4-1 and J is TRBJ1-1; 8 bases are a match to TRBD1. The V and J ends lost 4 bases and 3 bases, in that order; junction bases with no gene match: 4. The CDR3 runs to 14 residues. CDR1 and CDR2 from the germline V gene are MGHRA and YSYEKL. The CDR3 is CASSPPTGDTEAFF. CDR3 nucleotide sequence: TGCGCCAGCAGCCCCCCGACAGGGGACACTGAAGCTTTCTTT.

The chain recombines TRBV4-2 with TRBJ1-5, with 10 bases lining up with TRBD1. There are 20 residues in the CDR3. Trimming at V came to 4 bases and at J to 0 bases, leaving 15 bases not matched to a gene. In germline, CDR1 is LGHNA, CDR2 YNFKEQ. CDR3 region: CASSPFPLGTGVYSNQPQHF. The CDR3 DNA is TGTGCCAGCAGCCCCTTCCCACTGGGGACAGGGGTTTATAGCAATCAGCCCCAGCATTTT.

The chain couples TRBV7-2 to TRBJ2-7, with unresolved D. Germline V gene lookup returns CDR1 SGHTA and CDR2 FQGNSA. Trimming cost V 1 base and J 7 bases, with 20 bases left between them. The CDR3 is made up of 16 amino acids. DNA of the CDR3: TGTGCCAGCAGCTTAGGAGTTCAGACCCAAGGAAGGGAGCAGTACTTC. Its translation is CASSLGVQTQGREQYF.

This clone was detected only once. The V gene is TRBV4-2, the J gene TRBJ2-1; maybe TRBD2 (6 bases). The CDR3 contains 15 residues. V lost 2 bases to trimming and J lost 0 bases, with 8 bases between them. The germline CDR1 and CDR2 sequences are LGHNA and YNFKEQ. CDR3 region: CASSQTSRSYNEQFF. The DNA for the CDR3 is TGTGCCAGCAGCCAAACTAGCCGCTCCTACAATGAGCAGTTCTTC.

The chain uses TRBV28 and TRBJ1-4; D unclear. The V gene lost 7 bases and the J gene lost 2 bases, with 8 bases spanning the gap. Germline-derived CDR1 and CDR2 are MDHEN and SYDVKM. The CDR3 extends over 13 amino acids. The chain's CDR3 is CASKGWTNEKLFF. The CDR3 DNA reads TGTGCCAGCAAAGGGTGGACTAATGAAAAACTGTTTTTT.

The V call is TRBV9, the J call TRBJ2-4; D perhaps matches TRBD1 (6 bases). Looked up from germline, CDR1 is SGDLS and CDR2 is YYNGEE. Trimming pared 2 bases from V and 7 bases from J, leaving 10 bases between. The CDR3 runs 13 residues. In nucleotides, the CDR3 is TGTGCCAGCAGCGTGAGTCAGGGGAACATTCAGTACTTC. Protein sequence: CASSVSQGNIQYF.

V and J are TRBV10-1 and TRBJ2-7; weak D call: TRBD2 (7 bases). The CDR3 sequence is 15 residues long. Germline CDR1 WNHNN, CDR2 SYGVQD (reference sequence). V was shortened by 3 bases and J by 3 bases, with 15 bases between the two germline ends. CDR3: CASSESGGSLYEQYF. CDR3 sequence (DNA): TGCGCCAGCAGTGAATCGGGGGGCAGCCTCTACGAGCAGTACTTC.

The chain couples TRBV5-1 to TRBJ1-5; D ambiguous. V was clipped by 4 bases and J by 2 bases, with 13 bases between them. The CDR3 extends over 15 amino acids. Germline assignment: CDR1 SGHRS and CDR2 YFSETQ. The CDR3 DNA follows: TGCGCCAGCAGCCCCGGGAGGGAAGGCAATCAGCCCCAGCATTTT. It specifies CASSPGREGNQPQHF. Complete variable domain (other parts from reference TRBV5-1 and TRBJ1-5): KAGVTQTPRYLIKTRGQQVTLSCSPISGHRSVSWYQQTPGQGLQFLFEYFSETQRNKGNFPGRFSGRQFSNSRSEMNVSTLELGDSALYLCASSPGREGNQPQHFGDGTRLSIL.

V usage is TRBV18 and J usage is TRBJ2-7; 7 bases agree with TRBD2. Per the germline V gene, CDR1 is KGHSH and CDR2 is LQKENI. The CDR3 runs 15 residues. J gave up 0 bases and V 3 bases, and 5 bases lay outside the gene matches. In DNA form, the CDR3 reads TGTGCCAGCTCACCCCCCGGGGGGTTCTCCTACGAGCAGTACTTC. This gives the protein CASSPPGGFSYEQYF.

The CDR3 sequence: CASSQGGSGDEQFF. DNA for the CDR3: TGCGCCAGCAGCCAAGGGGGTAGCGGCGATGAGCAGTTCTTC. The chain uses TRBV4-3 and TRBJ2-1, with a weak D call TRBD2 (6 bases). This CDR3 has 14 amino acids. Germline CDR1 and CDR2: LGHNA and YSLEER. V shed 1 base and J shed 8 bases, with 12 bases lying between them.